This TCR beta chain is drawn from a study of T cells in tumors after PD-1 blockade. Study-level information: No patient had prior checkpoint blockade, systemic immunosuppression, or radiotherapy within 4 weeks. Either cemiplimab 350 mg every 2 weeks or pembrolizumab 200 mg every 3 weeks was given.

The V gene lost 4 bases and the J gene lost 9 bases, with 10 bases spanning the gap. This CDR3 is built from 12 residues. CDR1 and CDR2 (germline): SEHNR, FQNEAQ (reference sequence). Sequenced by immunoSEQ multiplex PCR; TCRdb stores in-frame clones only, minus some. The sample contains over 30,000 clones, around four fifths of which appear only once. Genomic DNA template from tumor biopsies or peripheral blood, 616 ng to 6,004 ng input. With regard to this clone: Antigen specificity is unknown.

Study-wide points: Some novel exhausted tumor clones appeared in pre-treatment blood, suggesting peripheral recruitment.

The specimen comprised PBMCs, sampled before anti-PD-1 treatment. J is TRBJ2-1 and V is TRBV7-9, with TRBD1 as a possible D gene (5 bases). This TCR derives from a human donor with basal cell carcinoma. In nucleotides, the CDR3 is TGTGCCAGCAGCTACCAGGGCCGTGAGCAGTTCTTC. As protein: CASSYQGREQFF.